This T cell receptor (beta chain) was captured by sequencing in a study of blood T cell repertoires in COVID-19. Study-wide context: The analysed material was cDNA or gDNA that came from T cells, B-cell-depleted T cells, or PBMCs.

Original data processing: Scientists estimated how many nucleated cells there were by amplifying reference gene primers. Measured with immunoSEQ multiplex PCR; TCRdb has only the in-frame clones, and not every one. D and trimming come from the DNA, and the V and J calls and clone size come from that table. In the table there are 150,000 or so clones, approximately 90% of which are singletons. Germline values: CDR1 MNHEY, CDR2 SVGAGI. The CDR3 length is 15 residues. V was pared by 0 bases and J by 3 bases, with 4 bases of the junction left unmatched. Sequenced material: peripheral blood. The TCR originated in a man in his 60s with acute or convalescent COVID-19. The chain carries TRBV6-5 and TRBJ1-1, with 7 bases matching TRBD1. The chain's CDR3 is CASSYSGGVDTEAFF. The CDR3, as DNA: TGTGCCAGCAGTTACTCAGGGGGCGTGGACACTGAAGCTTTCTTT.